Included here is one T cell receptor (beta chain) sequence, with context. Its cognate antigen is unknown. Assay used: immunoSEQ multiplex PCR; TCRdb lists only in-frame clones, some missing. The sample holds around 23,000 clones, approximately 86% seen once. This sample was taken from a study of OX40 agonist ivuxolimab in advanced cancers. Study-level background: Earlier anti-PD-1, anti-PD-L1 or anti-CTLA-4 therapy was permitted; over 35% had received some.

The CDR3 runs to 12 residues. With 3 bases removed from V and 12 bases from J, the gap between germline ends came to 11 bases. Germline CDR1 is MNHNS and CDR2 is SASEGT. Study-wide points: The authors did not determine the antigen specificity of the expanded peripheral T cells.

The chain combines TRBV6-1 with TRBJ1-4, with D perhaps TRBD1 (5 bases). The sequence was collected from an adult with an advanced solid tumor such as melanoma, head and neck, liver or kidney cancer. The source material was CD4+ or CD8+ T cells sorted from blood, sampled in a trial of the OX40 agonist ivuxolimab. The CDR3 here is CASSDSGTELFF. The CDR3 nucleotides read TGTGCCAGCAGTGACTCAGGGACCGAACTGTTTTTT.